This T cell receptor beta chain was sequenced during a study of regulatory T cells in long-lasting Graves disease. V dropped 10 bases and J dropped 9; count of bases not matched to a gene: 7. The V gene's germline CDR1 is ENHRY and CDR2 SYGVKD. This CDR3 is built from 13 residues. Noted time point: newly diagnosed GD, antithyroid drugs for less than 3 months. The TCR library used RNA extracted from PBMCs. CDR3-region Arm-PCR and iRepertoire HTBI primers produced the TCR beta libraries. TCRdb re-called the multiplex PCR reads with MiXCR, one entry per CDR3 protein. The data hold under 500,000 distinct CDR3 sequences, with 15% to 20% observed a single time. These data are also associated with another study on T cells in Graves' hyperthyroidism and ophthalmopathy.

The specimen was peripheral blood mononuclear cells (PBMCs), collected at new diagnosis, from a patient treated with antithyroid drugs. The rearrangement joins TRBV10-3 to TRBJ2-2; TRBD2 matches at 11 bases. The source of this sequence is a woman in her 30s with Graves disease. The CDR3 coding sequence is TGTGCCAGCGCCGGGACTAGCGGAAGGGAGCTGTTTTTT. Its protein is CASAGTSGRELFF.